What follows are 13 T cell receptor beta chains derived from one specimen sequenced in a study of long-term antiretroviral therapy in people with HIV. At the survey level, the v3.0 immunoSEQ assay was run. Sequencing used immunoSEQ multiplex PCR; TCRdb keeps in-frame clones, though not all of them. This table has about 39,000 clones, about 85% appearing once. The source was unsorted PBMCs, collected 3.1 years after starting antiretroviral therapy. These receptor sequences come from a woman between 45 and 65 years old with HIV.

V gene TRBV5-1 combines with J gene TRBJ2-6, with D unclear. The CDR3 is 14 residues long. The germline V and J ends were trimmed by 3 bases and 1 base, with 5 bases remaining between them. Germline values: CDR1 SGHRS, CDR2 YFSETQ. The CDR3 DNA is TGCGCCAGCAGCTCGGCGTCTGGGGCCAACGTCCTGACTTTC. Amino acid sequence: CASSSASGANVLTF.

This sequence joins TRBV7-9 and TRBJ2-3, with 8 bases fitting TRBD2. CDR3 length: 16 residues. V was pared by 5 bases and J by 0 bases, with 7 bases of the junction left unmatched. Per germline, CDR1 SEHNR and CDR2 FQNEAQ (reference sequence). CDR3 in amino acids: CASSTGGRGSTDTQYF. As DNA, the CDR3 is TGTGCCAGCAGCACGGGGGGGCGTGGTAGCACAGATACGCAGTATTTT.

This clone has a handful of counts. The gene calls are TRBV5-1 and TRBJ1-4, with a possible D match to TRBD1 (6 bases). This CDR3 is 15 amino acids long. Germline loops: CDR1 SGHRS, CDR2 YFSETQ. Trimming took 0 bases from V and 6 from J, leaving 12 bases between them. The CDR3, as DNA: TGCGCCAGCAGCTTGGTACAGGGAAGGCATGAAAAACTGTTTTTT. It is translated as CASSLVQGRHEKLFF.

The rearrangement joins TRBV7-6 to TRBJ2-7; 9 nucleotides align to TRBD1. The junction had 15 bases not matched to a gene; V was cut back by 5 bases and J by 7 bases. Per the germline V gene, CDR1 is SGHVS and CDR2 is FNYEAQ. This CDR3 has 16 amino acids. The CDR3 DNA reads TGTGCCAGCAGCCCCGGGACAGGGATAATTTCAGGGGAGCAGTACTTC. It encodes CASSPGTGIISGEQYF.

This chain joins TRBV25-1 and TRBJ2-1; unclear D gene. Trimming shortened V by 4 bases and J by 0 bases, and 7 bases separated the two germline ends. The CDR3 has 14 residues. CDR1 is MGHDK, CDR2 SYGVNS, per germline. The CDR3 spells CASSGRSSYNEQFF. The CDR3 bases are TGTGCCAGCAGTGGCAGGAGCTCCTACAATGAGCAGTTCTTC.

The chain is built from TRBV19 and TRBJ2-3; D uncertain. CDR1 LNHDA and CDR2 SQIVND come from the germline V gene (reference sequence). The CDR3 totals 13 residues. Trimming stripped 7 bases from V and 1 base from J, with 9 bases between. This CDR3 reads CASMVSGTDTQYF. The CDR3 DNA reads as TGTGCCAGTATGGTAAGCGGCACAGATACGCAGTATTTT.

J is TRBJ1-2 and V is TRBV5-1; D is undetermined. Per germline, CDR1 SGHRS and CDR2 YFSETQ. V shed 1 base and J shed 4 bases, with 11 bases lying between them. The CDR3 covers 14 residues. CDR3 region: CASSLIGGTYGYTF. CDR3 bases: TGCGCCAGCAGCTTGATTGGCGGAACCTATGGCTACACCTTC.

The chain is built from TRBV21-1 and TRBJ1-2; TRBD1, the table's D call, was not compared with the DNA. TRBV21-1 is marked as a pseudogene. CDR3 length: 16 residues. The CDR3 is CASSSNVDSFNYGYTF. CDR3 in DNA: TGTGCCAGCAGCTCGAACGTGGACAGCTTTAACTATGGCTACACCTTC.

V is TRBV27 and J is TRBJ1-2; 11 bases fit TRBD1. This CDR3 contains 17 residues. V lost 2 bases, J lost 5 bases, and 10 bases stayed unmatched. In germline, CDR1 is MNHEY, CDR2 SMNVEV (reference sequence). CDR3 loop: CASSLLGTGGGSYGYTF. As DNA, the CDR3 is TGTGCCAGCAGTTTACTGGGGACAGGGGGGGGGTCTTATGGCTACACCTTC.

The chain couples TRBV9 to TRBJ1-4; D is perhaps TRBD1 (5 bases). Germline V CDR1 and CDR2: SGDLS, YYNGEE. The CDR3 totals 14 residues. V lost 4 bases and J lost 6, with 13 bases in between. CDR3 nucleotides: TGTGCCAGCAGCCCCCTCGGGGGTTATGAAAAACTGTTTTTT. Protein sequence: CASSPLGGYEKLFF.

The gene calls are TRBV7-3 and TRBJ2-3; 10 nucleotides agree with TRBD2. This CDR3 is 13 amino acids long. Germline V gene sequence: CDR1 SGHTA, CDR2 FQGTGA. V gave up 8 bases and J gave up 3 bases; unmatched junction bases: 2. CDR3 in amino acids: CASRAGGTDTQYF. CDR3 nucleotide sequence: TGTGCCAGCCGAGCGGGGGGGACAGATACGCAGTATTTT.

The V gene is TRBV19, the J gene TRBJ1-4, with unresolved D. Per germline, CDR1 LNHDA and CDR2 SQIVND (reference sequence). The CDR3 runs to 15 residues. With 6 bases removed from V and 4 bases from J, the gap between germline ends came to 15 bases. In nucleotides, the CDR3 is TGTGCCAGTAGCCCTATAGGGCAGATTAATGAAAAACTGTTTTTT. This encodes CASSPIGQINEKLFF. Using reference TRBV19 and TRBJ1-4 for the parts outside the CDR3, the full variable domain is DGGITQSPKYLFRKEGQNVTLSCEQNLNHDAMYWYRQDPGQGLRLIYYSQIVNDFQKGDIAEGYSVSREKKESFPLTVTSAQKNPTAFYLCASSPIGQINEKLFFGSGTQLSVL.

The V gene is TRBV7-3, the J gene TRBJ1-2, with D perhaps TRBD1 (6 bases). This CDR3 spans 13 amino acids. V lost 6 bases, J lost 2 bases, and 10 bases lay in between. The germline V gene has CDR1 SGHTA and CDR2 FQGTGA. The CDR3, as DNA: TGTGCCAGCAGTCAGACAGGAAACTATGGCTACACCTTC. It is translated as CASSQTGNYGYTF.